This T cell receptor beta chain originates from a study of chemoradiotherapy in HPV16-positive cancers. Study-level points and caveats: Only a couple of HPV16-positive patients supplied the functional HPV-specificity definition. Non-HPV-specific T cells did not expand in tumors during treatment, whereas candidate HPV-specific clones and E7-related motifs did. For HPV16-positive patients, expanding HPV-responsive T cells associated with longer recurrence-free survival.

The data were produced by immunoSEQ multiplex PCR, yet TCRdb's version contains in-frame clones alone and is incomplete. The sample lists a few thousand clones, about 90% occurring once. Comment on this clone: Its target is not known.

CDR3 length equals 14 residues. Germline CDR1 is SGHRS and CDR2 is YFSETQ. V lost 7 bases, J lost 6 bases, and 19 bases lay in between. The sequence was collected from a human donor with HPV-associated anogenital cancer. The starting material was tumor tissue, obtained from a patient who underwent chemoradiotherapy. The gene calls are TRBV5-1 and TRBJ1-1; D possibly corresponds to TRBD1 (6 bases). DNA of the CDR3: TGCGCCAGCGAGGTGGCAGGGAGGGGGGCTGAAGCTTTCTTT. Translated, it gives CASEVAGRGAEAFF.